This TCR beta chain comes out of a study of cytomegalovirus exposure and HLA in healthy donors. Study in general: In terms of ancestry, the Caucasian-associated cluster contained about four fifths of the approximately 430 genotyped donors.

There are a few counts of this clone. Antigen: not known. General observations from the study: Most of the CMV-associated TCR beta chains (in a later analysis) appeared to be HLA-restricted.

PCR employed 60 Vbeta and 13 Jbeta primers. The assay was immunoSEQ multiplex PCR, and TCRdb's table has in-frame clones only and misses some. Of tens of thousands of clones listed, roughly two thirds are singletons. The sequencing input was PBMCs. The receptor was derived from a woman aged 45 to 65 in good health and CMV-seropositive.

CDR3 nucleotide sequence: TGCGCCAGCAGCTCACCGCGACGAAAAACCGCACTTCAGGGGGTGGATGAAAAACTGTTTTTT. This sequence encodes CASSSPRRKTALQGVDEKLFF. The J gene is TRBJ1-4, the V gene TRBV5-1, with 7 bases aligning to TRBD1. V lost 3 bases to trimming and J lost 6 bases; unmatched junction nucleotides: 26. The CDR3 has 21 residues. Germline CDR1 reads SGHRS; CDR2 reads YFSETQ.